Shown below are 10 T cell receptor beta chains from a single sample sequenced in a study of cytotoxic CD8 clonotypes in ibrutinib-treated CLL. Method: immunoSEQ multiplex PCR; TCRdb's copy keeps in-frame clones and lacks some. The sample has approximately 84,000 clones; roughly three quarters are singletons. The input for sequencing was PBMCs, taken after 12 months of ibrutinib treatment. The receptors were sampled from a human donor with chronic lymphocytic leukemia.

Worth noting for this clone: The same CDR3 also results from other DNA sequences found in this sample. The V and J genes are TRBV28 and TRBJ2-3; D call uncertain. The CDR3 runs to 13 residues. Trimming removed 8 bases from V and 2 bases from J, with 11 bases in between. Germline V gives CDR1 MDHEN, CDR2 SYDVKM. CDR3 sequence: CASRLGPTDTQYF. CDR3 nucleotides: TGTGCCAGCCGGCTAGGTCCCACAGATACGCAGTATTTT.

The chain combines TRBV19 with TRBJ2-7; 7 positions match TRBD2. The V gene end was trimmed by 6 bases and the J gene end by 3 bases; junction bases not matched to a gene: 8. CDR3 size: 14 residues. Germline lookup yields CDR1 LNHDA and CDR2 SQIVND (reference sequence). This CDR3 is CASRMLGGDYEQYF. CDR3 nucleotides: TGTGCCAGTAGAATGCTTGGGGGGGACTACGAGCAGTACTTC.

The genes are TRBV9 and TRBJ1-4, with D uncertain. The germline CDR1 and CDR2 sequences are SGDLS and YYNGEE. The V gene lost 4 bases and the J gene lost 2 bases, with 15 bases spanning the gap. The CDR3 is 16 residues long. The CDR3 DNA is TGTGCCAGCAGCCCGAGGCCGTCCGGGACTAATGAAAAACTGTTTTTT. Translated: CASSPRPSGTNEKLFF. The variable domain in full, with the rest retrieved from reference TRBV9 and TRBJ1-4, is DSGVTQTPKHLITATGQRVTLRCSPRSGDLSVYWYQQSLDQGLQFLIQYYNGEERAKGNILERFSAQQFPDLHSELNLSSLELGDSALYFCASSPRPSGTNEKLFFGSGTQLSVL.

The chain couples TRBV6-5 to TRBJ1-2; D gene uncertain. Looked up from germline, CDR1 is MNHEY and CDR2 is SVGAGI. V shed 7 bases and J shed 6 bases, with 15 bases lying between them. This CDR3 has 13 residues. CDR3 residues: CASMGLEVHGYTF. CDR3 DNA: TGTGCCAGCATGGGCTTGGAAGTTCATGGCTACACCTTC.

This rearrangement joins TRBV5-1 to TRBJ2-4; unclear D gene. From germline, CDR1 is SGHRS and CDR2 YFSETQ. CDR3 length equals 12 residues. V lost 4 bases and J 7 bases, leaving 9 bases between the germline ends. CDR3 residues: CASSTDRNIQYF. The CDR3 DNA reads as TGCGCCAGCAGCACCGACCGGAACATTCAGTACTTC.

This clone was recorded once. This chain links TRBV27 with TRBJ1-4; D is perhaps TRBD1 (5 bases). The CDR3 extends over 17 amino acids. The germline V and J ends were trimmed by 3 bases and 3 bases, with 17 bases remaining between them. In germline, CDR1 is MNHEY, CDR2 SMNVEV (reference sequence). In DNA form, the CDR3 reads TGTGCCAGCAGTTTCTCTATAGACAGTGTGGCTAATGAAAAACTGTTTTTT. It specifies CASSFSIDSVANEKLFF.

This clone was detected once. The J gene is TRBJ2-3, the V gene TRBV18; TRBD2 matches 8 bases. The V gene end was trimmed by 2 bases and the J gene end by 4 bases; junction bases not matched to a gene: 2. CDR3 length: 14 residues. Germline V CDR1 and CDR2: KGHSH, LQKENI. CDR3 in DNA: TGTGCCAGCTCACCAGGACTAGCTGCAGATACGCAGTATTTT. Translation gives CASSPGLAADTQYF.

This clone was counted only a few times. This sequence joins TRBV4-2 and TRBJ1-1; D is undetermined. Trimming removed 1 base at V and 1 base at J, with 10 bases between. This CDR3 region has 15 residues. Per germline, CDR1 LGHNA and CDR2 YNFKEQ. CDR3 residues: CASSQAPSGNTEAFF. The CDR3 nucleotides read TGTGCCAGCAGCCAAGCCCCATCGGGGAACACTGAAGCTTTCTTT.

The chain employs TRBV19 and TRBJ1-3, with TRBD1 as a possible D gene (5 bases). The germline gives CDR1 LNHDA, CDR2 SQIVND (reference sequence). Deletions cut 6 bases from V and 5 bases from J, with 11 bases between. The CDR3 spans 13 residues. CDR3 loop: CASSPDIRNTIYF. CDR3 DNA: TGTGCCAGTAGCCCGGACATTCGAAACACCATATATTTT.

The chain joins TRBV28 to TRBJ2-7; D gene uncertain. The V gene lost 3 bases and the J gene lost 2 bases, with 14 bases spanning the gap. This CDR3 has 15 residues. CDR1 is MDHEN and CDR2 is SYDVKM in the germline V gene. The CDR3 sequence: CASSLWASKAYEQYF. The CDR3 DNA reads as TGTGCCAGCAGTTTGTGGGCCTCCAAAGCCTACGAGCAGTACTTC.